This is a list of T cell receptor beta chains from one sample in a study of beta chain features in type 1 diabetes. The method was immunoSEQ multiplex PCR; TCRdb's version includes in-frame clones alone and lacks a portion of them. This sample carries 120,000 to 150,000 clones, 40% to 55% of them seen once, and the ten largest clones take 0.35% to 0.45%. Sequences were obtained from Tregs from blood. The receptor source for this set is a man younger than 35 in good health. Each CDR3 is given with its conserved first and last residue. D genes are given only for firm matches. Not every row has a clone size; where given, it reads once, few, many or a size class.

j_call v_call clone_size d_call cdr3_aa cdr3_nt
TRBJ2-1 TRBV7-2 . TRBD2 CASTTSGRGYNEQFF TGTGCCAGCACCACTAGCGGGAGGGGCTACAATGAGCAGTTCTTC
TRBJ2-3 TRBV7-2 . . CASSQDWYTQYF TGTGCCAGCAGCCAAGACTGGTATACGCAGTATTTT
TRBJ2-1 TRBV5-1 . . CASKSPIEQFF TGCGCCAGCAAAAGCCCGATTGAGCAGTTCTTC
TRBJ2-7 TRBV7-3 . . CASSPRGGHEQYF TGTGCCAGCAGCCCGAGGGGGGGCCACGAGCAGTACTTC
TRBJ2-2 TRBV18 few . CASSPPWAGRWDTGELFF TGTGCCAGCTCACCACCCTGGGCAGGGCGATGGGACACCGGGGAGCTGTTTTTT
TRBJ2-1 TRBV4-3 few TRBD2 CASSQEHGTSNVF TGCGCCAGCAGCCAGGAGCACGGGACTAGCAATGTCTTC
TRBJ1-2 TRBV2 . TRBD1 CASSEFGQGSYGYTF TGTGCCAGCAGTGAATTCGGACAGGGGTCCTATGGCTACACCTTC
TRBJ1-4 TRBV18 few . CASSKSRNEKLFF TGTGCCAGCTCAAAGAGCCGGAATGAAAAACTGTTTTTT
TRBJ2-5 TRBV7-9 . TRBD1 CASSQGVAAQETQYF TGTGCCAGCAGCCAGGGGGTGGCGGCCCAAGAGACCCAGTACTTC
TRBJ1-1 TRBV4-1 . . CASSQGTPGRRDTEAFF TGCGCCAGCAGCCAAGGGACTCCCGGGCGTCGGGACACTGAAGCTTTCTTT
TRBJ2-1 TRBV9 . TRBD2 CASSTGLAGFNEQFF TGTGCCAGCAGCACGGGACTAGCGGGGTTTAATGAGCAGTTCTTC
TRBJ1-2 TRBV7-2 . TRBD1 CASSRPGQGHGYTF TGTGCCAGCAGCCGGCCGGGACAGGGGCATGGCTACACCTTC
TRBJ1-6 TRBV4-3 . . CASSQDRAVRNSPLHF TGCGCCAGCAGCCAAGATCGAGCAGTGCGGAATTCACCCCTCCACTTT
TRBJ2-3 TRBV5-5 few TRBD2 CASSHPGMASGRGSTDTQYF TGTGCCAGCAGCCACCCAGGGATGGCTAGCGGGAGAGGAAGTACAGATACGCAGTATTTT
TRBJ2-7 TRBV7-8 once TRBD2 CASRHVKTSGRISLLSYEQYF TGTGCCAGCAGACACGTTAAGACTAGCGGGAGGATCAGCCTTCTTTCCTACGAGCAGTACTTC
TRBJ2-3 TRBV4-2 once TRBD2 CASSQSPGLAGATPPDTQYF TGTGCCAGCAGCCAATCTCCGGGACTAGCGGGGGCCACCCCCCCAGATACGCAGTATTTT
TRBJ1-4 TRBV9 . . CASSVDSNEKLFF TGTGCCAGCAGCGTAGACTCCAATGAAAAACTGTTTTTT
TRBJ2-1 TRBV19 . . CASSIEAGTYNEQFF TGTGCCAGTAGTATAGAGGCGGGGACTTACAATGAGCAGTTCTTC
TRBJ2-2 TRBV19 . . CASTMGGMVGELFF TGTGCCAGTACCATGGGGGGTATGGTCGGGGAGCTGTTTTTT
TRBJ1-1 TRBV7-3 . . CASSLMGGGNTEAFF TGTGCCAGCAGCTTAATGGGCGGGGGGAACACTGAAGCTTTCTTT
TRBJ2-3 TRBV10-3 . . CAISAYGPIVDTQYF TGTGCCATCAGTGCGTACGGTCCGATTGTAGATACGCAGTATTTT
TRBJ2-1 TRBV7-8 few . CASSLVSRQPTGEQFF TGTGCCAGCAGCTTGGTCTCCCGACAGCCTACGGGTGAGCAGTTCTTC
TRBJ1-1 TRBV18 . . CASSPRFSQGLSEAFF TGTGCCAGCTCACCAAGGTTCTCGCAGGGGCTTTCTGAAGCTTTCTTT
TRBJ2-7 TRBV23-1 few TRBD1 CASSHIQGDSYEQYF TGCGCCAGCAGTCATATCCAGGGGGATTCCTACGAGCAGTACTTC
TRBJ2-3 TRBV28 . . CASSLIRDRLWADTQYF TGTGCCAGCAGTTTAATTCGGGATCGGTTGTGGGCGGATACGCAGTATTTT
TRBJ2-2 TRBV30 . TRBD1 CAWRRTGIATGELFF TGTGCCTGGAGACGGACAGGGATCGCCACCGGGGAGCTGTTTTTT
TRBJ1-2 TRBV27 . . CASSPGPGYGYTF TGTGCCAGCAGCCCCGGTCCAGGCTATGGCTACACCTTC
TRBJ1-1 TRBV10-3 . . CAIEGLMNTEAFF TGTGCCATCGAGGGACTTATGAACACTGAAGCTTTCTTT
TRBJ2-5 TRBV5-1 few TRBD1 CASSGGTGLRETQYF TGCGCCAGCAGCGGCGGGACAGGGCTGCGGGAGACCCAGTACTTC
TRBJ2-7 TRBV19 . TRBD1 CASRLTGDTYEQYF TGTGCCAGTAGACTTACAGGGGACACCTACGAGCAGTACTTC
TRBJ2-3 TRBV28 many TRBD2 CASIIAGVGADTQYF TGTGCCAGCATTATAGCGGGAGTCGGCGCAGATACGCAGTATTTT
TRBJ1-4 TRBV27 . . CASSWGGQYEKLFF TGTGCCAGCAGTTGGGGGGGCCAGTATGAAAAACTGTTTTTT